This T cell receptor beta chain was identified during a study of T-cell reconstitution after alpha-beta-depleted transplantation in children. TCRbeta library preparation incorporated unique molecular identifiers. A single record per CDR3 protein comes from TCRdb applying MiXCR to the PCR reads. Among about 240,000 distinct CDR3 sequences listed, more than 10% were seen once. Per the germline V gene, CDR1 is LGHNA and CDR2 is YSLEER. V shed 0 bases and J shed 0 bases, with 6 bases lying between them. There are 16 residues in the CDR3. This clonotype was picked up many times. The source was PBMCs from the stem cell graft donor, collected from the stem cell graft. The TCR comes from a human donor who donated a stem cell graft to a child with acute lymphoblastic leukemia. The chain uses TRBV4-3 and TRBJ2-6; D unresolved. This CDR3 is CASSQDESSGANVLTF. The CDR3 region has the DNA TGCGCCAGCAGCCAAGATGAGAGCTCTGGGGCCAACGTCCTGACTTTC.